The 9 T cell receptor beta chains reported below all come from one sample, sequenced in a study of cytomegalovirus exposure and HLA in healthy donors. TCRdb keeps only in-frame clones here, not all; method: immunoSEQ multiplex PCR. The table has 100,000 or so clones, roughly 89% seen once. Sequencing was done on a sample of PBMCs. The receptors stem from a woman aged 30 to 39 in good health and CMV-seronegative.

V and J are TRBV5-1 and TRBJ2-7; D ambiguous. V was clipped by 4 bases and J by 3 bases, with 11 bases between them. In germline, CDR1 is SGHRS, CDR2 YFSETQ. The CDR3 runs to 13 residues. The CDR3 protein is CASSDSILYEQYF. The CDR3 bases are TGCGCCAGCAGCGACTCGATCCTCTACGAGCAGTACTTC. The whole variable domain, remainder taken from reference TRBV5-1 and TRBJ2-7, is KAGVTQTPRYLIKTRGQQVTLSCSPISGHRSVSWYQQTPGQGLQFLFEYFSETQRNKGNFPGRFSGRQFSNSRSEMNVSTLELGDSALYLCASSDSILYEQYFGPGTRLTVT.

CDR3 residues: CASSEDSNTDTQYF. The CDR3 DNA reads as TGTGCCAGCAGCGAGGACTCTAACACAGATACGCAGTATTTT. The rearrangement joins TRBV9 to TRBJ2-3; TRBD2 is a possible D gene (5 bases). The length of the CDR3 is 14 residues. Germline V lookup: CDR1 SGDLS, CDR2 YYNGEE. Trimming pared 3 bases from V and 2 bases from J, leaving 10 bases between.

This chain joins TRBV11-1 and TRBJ1-1; TRBD1 agrees at 8 bases. The CDR3 sequence is 15 residues long. V was pared by 1 base and J by 4 bases, with 5 bases of the junction left unmatched. Germline CDR1 SGHAT, CDR2 FQDESV (reference sequence). CDR3 sequence (DNA): TGTGCCAGCAGCTTAGGGTGGGACAGGACCACTGAAGCTTTCTTT. Translation: CASSLGWDRTTEAFF.

The chain links TRBV5-1 to TRBJ2-5; TRBD1 aligns across 8 bases. Losses at the gene ends were 2 bases for V and 1 base for J; bases not matched to a gene: 4. Germline V gene sequence: CDR1 SGHRS, CDR2 YFSETQ. The CDR3 contains 15 residues. CDR3 in amino acids: CASSFGQGGQETQYF. The CDR3 DNA is TGCGCCAGCAGCTTTGGACAGGGCGGCCAAGAGACCCAGTACTTC. Supplemented by reference TRBV5-1 and TRBJ2-5, the full variable domain reads KAGVTQTPRYLIKTRGQQVTLSCSPISGHRSVSWYQQTPGQGLQFLFEYFSETQRNKGNFPGRFSGRQFSNSRSEMNVSTLELGDSALYLCASSFGQGGQETQYFGPGTRLLVL.

The chain carries TRBV18 and TRBJ1-2; 12 bases fit TRBD1. The CDR3 is made up of 17 amino acids. CDR1 and CDR2 (germline): KGHSH, LQKENI. V shed 3 bases, J shed 4 bases, and the junction held 9 bases outside the gene matches. For the CDR3, the DNA is TGTGCCAGCTCACCCGGGACAGGGGGCGCGCTGGGCTATGGCTACACCTTC. Its translation: CASSPGTGGALGYGYTF.

This chain uses TRBV5-1 with TRBJ1-1; D gene unclear. With 0 bases removed from V and 1 base from J, the gap between germline ends came to 10 bases. The CDR3 is 15 amino acids. The germline CDR1 and CDR2 sequences are SGHRS and YFSETQ. CDR3 DNA: TGCGCCAGCAGCTTGGTTGGGCAGCAGAACACTGAAGCTTTCTTT. It yields the protein CASSLVGQQNTEAFF. Based on the CDR3 plus reference TRBV5-1 and TRBJ1-1, the full variable domain is KAGVTQTPRYLIKTRGQQVTLSCSPISGHRSVSWYQQTPGQGLQFLFEYFSETQRNKGNFPGRFSGRQFSNSRSEMNVSTLELGDSALYLCASSLVGQQNTEAFFGQGTRLTVV.

The V gene is TRBV28, the J gene TRBJ1-3; weak D call: TRBD1 (6 bases). The V end was cut by 6 bases, the J end by 0 bases, with 15 bases between. The CDR3 sequence is 16 residues long. Germline CDR1 is MDHEN and CDR2 is SYDVKM. CDR3 nucleotides: TGTGCCAGCAGCCGAGCGGGGGGGCTCTCTGGAAACACCATATATTTT. It translates to CASSRAGGLSGNTIYF.

The table lists this clone with a few counts. The rearrangement uses TRBV10-3 and TRBJ2-2; 9 nucleotides match TRBD2. The CDR3 is 14 residues long. After removal of 8 bases from V and 2 bases from J, the junction contained 3 bases not matched to a gene. Germline CDR1 reads ENHRY; CDR2 reads SYGVKD. CDR3 coding DNA: TGTGCCATCGCGACTAGCGGTAACACCGGGGAGCTGTTTTTT. Protein: CAIATSGNTGELFF.

The chain combines TRBV9 with TRBJ1-2; 8 nucleotides line up with TRBD1. CDR1 is SGDLS and CDR2 is YYNGEE in the germline V gene. The ends lost 5 bases at V and 7 bases at J; junction bases unmatched: 1. The CDR3 spans 11 residues. The CDR3: CASRDRGGYTF. The CDR3, as DNA: TGTGCCAGCAGAGACAGGGGTGGCTACACCTTC.